Listed below are T cell receptor beta chains from one sample, sequenced in a study of T cell responses to AZD1222 COVID-19 vaccine. Produced via immunoSEQ multiplex PCR; TCRdb's table is partial and in-frame only. The sample consists of about 120,000 clones, around 87% of them appearing once. The sample in question was peripheral blood, obtained 28 days after the second AZD1222 dose. The receptors shown here come from an adult who received the AZD1222 COVID-19 vaccine. Both conserved end residues are part of each CDR3. D genes are given only for firm matches. Clone size is given for some rows only: seen once, a few or many times, or a class if the clone is expanded.

TRBV5-1	.	TRBD1	TRBJ1-2	TGCGCCAGCAGCGAGACAGGGAACTATGGCTACACCTTC	CASSETGNYGYTF
TRBV28	.	.	TRBJ1-2	TGTGCCAGCAGTTGGCAGGCCTATGGCTACACCTTC	CASSWQAYGYTF
TRBV6-2/TRBV6-3	.	TRBD1	TRBJ1-5	TGTGCCAGCACCCCCCACTTTGGCGATCCGGGACAGCAGAATCAGCCCCAGCATTTT	CASTPHFGDPGQQNQPQHF
TRBV7-2	once	.	TRBJ1-2	TGTGCCAGCAGCTCCAAGAACTCCGGGGTACATGGCTACACCTTC	CASSSKNSGVHGYTF
TRBV6-5	.	.	TRBJ1-3	TGTGCCAGCAGATTACACCAGAGCTCTGGAAACACCATATATTTT	CASRLHQSSGNTIYF
TRBV7-3	once	.	TRBJ2-1	TGTGCCAGCAGCTTCCAACCAGGGTTAGGAGCCTACAATGAGCAGTTCTTC	CASSFQPGLGAYNEQFF
TRBV5-1	.	.	TRBJ2-3	TGCGCCAGCAGCTTGGTAGGGGCCGGCACAGATACGCAGTATTTT	CASSLVGAGTDTQYF
TRBV11-3	.	TRBD1	TRBJ2-7	TGTGCCAGCGCATTGGGACAGGGTTACGAGCAGTACTTC	CASALGQGYEQYF
TRBV6-6	.	.	TRBJ1-6	TGTGCCAGCAGTTACCCAGCGGCCCCGGGGGATTCACCCCTCCACTTT	CASSYPAAPGDSPLHF
TRBV6-1	once	.	TRBJ1-2	TGTGCCAGCAGTGAAAGGGTTACGGGTTCTAACTATGGCTACACCTTC	CASSERVTGSNYGYTF
TRBV19	.	.	TRBJ2-2	TGTGCCAGTAGTATAGGTGGGGGCGCAAAGGCCACCGGGGAGCTGTTTTTT	CASSIGGGAKATGELFF
TRBV11-1	once	.	TRBJ1-6	TGTGCCAGCAGCTTCAGGGGCGGTAATTCACCCCTCCACTTT	CASSFRGGNSPLHF
TRBV5-1	once	TRBD1	TRBJ1-5	TGCGCCAGCAGCTTGGGGGACAGGGGACAGCCCCAGCATTTT	CASSLGDRGQPQHF
TRBV21-1	.	.	TRBJ2-7	TGTGCCTGCACGGGCCATCCCGCCTACGAGCAGTACTTC	CACTGHPAYEQYF
TRBV4-3	.	.	TRBJ1-1	TGCGCCAGCAGCCCGAGGGGGGCGAGGAACACTGAAGCTTTCTTT	CASSPRGARNTEAFF
TRBV7-8	.	TRBD1	TRBJ1-3	TGTGCCAGCAGCCTGGGACAGGGGGCAAACACCATATATTTT	CASSLGQGANTIYF
TRBV9	.	.	TRBJ2-3	TGTGCCAGCAGCCGAGGCAGTTCGACAGATACGCAGTATTTT	CASSRGSSTDTQYF
TRBV18	.	.	TRBJ2-6	TGTGCCAGCTCCCCAGCTGCATCTGGGGCCAACGTCCTGACTTTC	CASSPAASGANVLTF
TRBV21-1	.	.	TRBJ1-2	TGTGCCAGCAGCTTCCGACCGACTCCTGCTAACTATGGCTACACCTTC	CASSFRPTPANYGYTF
TRBV9	.	.	TRBJ1-1	TGTGCCAGCAGCCCGGTTCCAACGGCGAACACTGAAGCTTTCTTT	CASSPVPTANTEAFF
TRBV19	.	.	TRBJ1-1	TGTGCCAGTAGTATAATGACGGGGAACACTGAAGCTTTCTTT	CASSIMTGNTEAFF
TRBV12-5	.	TRBD2	TRBJ2-1	TGTGCTAGTGGTTTCATCCTAACTAGCGGGTCCTACAATGAGCAGTTCTTC	CASGFILTSGSYNEQFF
TRBV11-2	.	.	TRBJ2-7	TGTGCCAGCAGCCTTGTCGGGACATCTTCCTACGAGCAGTACTTC	CASSLVGTSSYEQYF
TRBV5-1	.	.	TRBJ1-1	TGCGCCAGCGCGCGAGGGGACGGGAACACTGAAGCTTTCTTT	CASARGDGNTEAFF
TRBV15	.	TRBD1	TRBJ1-2	TGTGCCACCAGCAGAGACCGTGGAGGGGGCTTTGGCTACACCTTC	CATSRDRGGGFGYTF
TRBV5-1	.	.	TRBJ1-1	TGCGCCAGCAGCTTGGACAGGGACCTCACTGAAGCTTTCTTT	CASSLDRDLTEAFF
TRBV7-2	once	TRBD2	TRBJ2-2	TGTGCCAGCAGCTTAGACCCCGGGGGGGCCCCCGGGGAGCTGTTTTTT	CASSLDPGGAPGELFF
TRBV14	.	.	TRBJ1-6	TGTGCCAGCAGCCAAGAGTTGAGCTCCTATAATTCACCCCTCCACTTT	CASSQELSSYNSPLHF
TRBV30	.	TRBD2	TRBJ2-7	TGTGCCTGGAGTGTACAGGGACTAGCGGCCGCCTACGAGCAGTACTTC	CAWSVQGLAAAYEQYF
TRBV7-2	.	TRBD1	TRBJ1-2	TGTGCCAGCAGCTTAGGGGACAGTGGGGACTATGGCTACACCTTC	CASSLGDSGDYGYTF